This passage covers 17 T cell receptor beta chains from one sample sequenced in a study of T cell responses to AZD1222 COVID-19 vaccine. The assay was immunoSEQ multiplex PCR, and TCRdb's table has in-frame clones only and misses some. The table has about 70,000 clones, more than 75% seen once. The sample here was peripheral blood, taken 28 days after the second dose of the MenACWY control vaccine. These receptors were obtained from an adult who received the MenACWY meningococcal vaccine as a control.

The chain links TRBV29-1 to TRBJ1-1; D is possibly TRBD1 (6 bases). Germline V CDR1 and CDR2: SQVTM, ANQGSEA. Trimming left V 7 bases short and J 0 bases short, with 12 bases between. This CDR3 has 13 amino acids. The CDR3 is CSAHRDMNTEAFF. As DNA, the CDR3 is TGCAGCGCCCACAGGGACATGAACACTGAAGCTTTCTTT. The full variable domain, rest sourced from reference TRBV29-1 and TRBJ1-1, is SAVISQKPSRDICQRGTSLTIQCQVDSQVTMMFWYRQQPGQSLTLIATANQGSEATYESGFVIDKFPISRPNLTFSTLTVSNMSPEDSSIYLCSAHRDMNTEAFFGQGTRLTVV.

This clone is a singleton in its sample. V gene TRBV18 combines with J gene TRBJ2-7; perhaps TRBD1 as D (5 bases). CDR3 size: 14 residues. Trimming stripped 6 bases from V and 2 bases from J, with 14 bases between. CDR1 is KGHSH, CDR2 LQKENI, per germline. The CDR3 here is CASSSPDTTYEQYF. CDR3 in DNA: TGTGCCAGCTCCAGCCCGGACACCACCTACGAGCAGTACTTC.

The rearrangement uses TRBV7-8 and TRBJ1-4, with TRBD1 matching over 7 bases. The germline V gene has CDR1 SGHVS and CDR2 FQNEAQ. The CDR3 contains 15 residues. Germline trimming cut 8 bases from V and 7 bases from J; bases unmatched to any gene: 13. The CDR3 DNA sequence: TGTGCCAGCGGAGGGGGAGGGGGCGCGGTTGAAAAACTGTTTTTT. Protein sequence: CASGGGGGAVEKLFF.

The chain has TRBV5-1 and TRBJ1-1; 8 nucleotides align to TRBD1. CDR1 is SGHRS and CDR2 is YFSETQ in the germline V gene. With 0 bases clipped from V and 4 bases from J, the junction kept 5 bases outside the gene matches. The CDR3 has 15 amino acids. The CDR3 nucleotides are TGCGCCAGCAGCTTGGCCGGACAGGGCGGCACTGAAGCTTTCTTT. It specifies CASSLAGQGGTEAFF.

The rearrangement links TRBV7-9 to TRBJ2-3; no firm D call. V gave up 5 bases and J gave up 7 bases, with 16 bases separating them. Germline V gene lookup returns CDR1 SEHNR and CDR2 FQNEAQ (reference sequence). CDR3 length: 14 amino acids. CDR3 loop: CASSIETDAYTQYF. In nucleotides, the CDR3 is TGTGCCAGCAGCATCGAGACGGACGCCTATACGCAGTATTTT.

The chain is built from TRBV6-4 and TRBJ2-7; D ambiguous. Germline-derived CDR1 and CDR2 are MRHNA and SNTAGT. This CDR3 has 11 residues. Trimming removed 9 bases from V and 5 bases from J, with 11 bases in between. CDR3 DNA sequence: TGTGCCAGGGGTCTTTTCCACGAGCAGTACTTC. Encoded protein: CARGLFHEQYF.

The chain employs TRBV7-2 and TRBJ2-1, with D possibly being TRBD1 or TRBD2 (5 bases each). The CDR3 runs to 15 residues. Germline CDR1 is SGHTA and CDR2 is FQGNSA. V was trimmed by 3 bases and J by 8 bases, leaving 17 bases between them. In DNA, the CDR3 is TGTGCCAGCAGCTTCCCCGGGACGCTAAGCTATGAGCAGTTCTTC. Amino acids: CASSFPGTLSYEQFF.

The chain links TRBV5-1 to TRBJ1-6, with D unclear. Trimming removed 4 bases at V and 5 bases at J, with 7 bases between. This CDR3 is 13 amino acids long. Per germline, CDR1 SGHRS and CDR2 YFSETQ. CDR3: CASSGENNSPLHF. The DNA of the CDR3 is TGCGCCAGCAGCGGAGAAAATAATTCACCCCTCCACTTT.

A note on this clone: The same CDR3 is also encoded by other DNA sequences in this sample. The rearrangement links TRBV7-2 to TRBJ2-1; D is ambiguous. This CDR3 region has 12 residues. Germline V gene sequence: CDR1 SGHTA, CDR2 FQGNSA. Trimming took off 2 bases at V and 9 bases at J, with 8 bases between the two ends. The CDR3 loop reads CASSLTPGEQFF. CDR3 DNA: TGTGCCAGCAGCTTAACTCCGGGTGAGCAGTTCTTC. Full variable domain (missing parts from reference TRBV7-2 and TRBJ2-1): GAGVSQSPSNKVTEKGKDVELRCDPISGHTALYWYRQSLGQGLEFLIYFQGNSAPDKSGLPSDRFSAERTGGSVSTLTIQRTQQEDSAVYLCASSLTPGEQFFGPGTRLTVL.

The chain couples TRBV7-9 to TRBJ2-1, with TRBD2 matching 10 bases. The V gene end was trimmed by 5 bases and the J gene end by 10 bases; junction bases not matched to a gene: 14. Germline V gene data show CDR1 as SEHNR and CDR2 as FQNEAQ (reference sequence). The CDR3 has 16 residues. The CDR3 sequence: CASSAPAAGGSWEQFF. The CDR3 region has the DNA TGTGCCAGCAGCGCCCCGGCAGCGGGAGGGTCATGGGAGCAGTTCTTC.

This clone was seen a handful of times. CDR3: CASSTGTAQETQYF. The CDR3, as DNA: TGCGCCAGCAGCACCGGGACAGCCCAAGAGACCCAGTACTTC. The gene calls are TRBV5-1 and TRBJ2-5, with 7 nucleotides matching TRBD1. The CDR3 length is 14 residues. J lost 1 base, V lost 4 bases, and 4 bases had no gene match. Germline V CDR1 and CDR2: SGHRS, YFSETQ.

The chain recombines TRBV2 with TRBJ1-5; possible D gene TRBD1, 5 bases. The CDR3 is made up of 15 amino acids. Germline V lookup: CDR1 SNHLY, CDR2 FYNNEI. V was pared by 6 bases and J by 0 bases, with 12 bases between. The CDR3 protein is CASRAGTYSNQPQHF. CDR3 sequence (DNA): TGTGCCAGCAGGGCCGGGACTTATAGCAATCAGCCCCAGCATTTT.

CDR3: CASSPELFSGANVLTF. The CDR3 DNA reads as TGTGCCAGCAGTCCAGAACTGTTCTCTGGGGCCAACGTCCTGACTTTC. The chain carries TRBV7-2 and TRBJ2-6; no clear D gene. Trimming took 6 bases from V and 0 from J, leaving 12 bases between them. CDR1 is SGHTA, CDR2 FQGNSA, per germline. This CDR3 comprises 16 residues.

The V gene is TRBV21-1, the J gene TRBJ2-7; the table's D call of TRBD1 was not tested on the DNA. TRBV21-1 is shown as a pseudogene. CDR3 size: 13 residues. CDR3 protein: CASSQLQGYEQYF. In DNA, the CDR3 is TGTGCCAGCAGTCAATTACAGGGGTACGAGCAGTACTTC.

This rearrangement joins TRBV18 to TRBJ1-5, with D unresolved. V gave up 5 bases and J gave up 0 bases, with 14 bases separating them. This CDR3 spans 16 amino acids. Germline V CDR1 and CDR2: KGHSH, LQKENI. CDR3 sequence: CASSSLAGNSNQPQHF. The CDR3 coding sequence is TGTGCCAGCTCATCTTTGGCAGGTAATAGCAATCAGCCCCAGCATTTT.

The chain links TRBV5-5 to TRBJ2-1; 7 bases match TRBD1. Trimming took 1 base from V and 10 from J; bases not matched to a gene: 8. Germline CDR1 SGHKS, CDR2 YYEKEE (reference sequence). This CDR3 region has 14 residues. CDR3 in DNA: TGTGCCAGCAGCTTGTCAGGGACAGCGAGGGAGCAGTTCTTC. This sequence encodes CASSLSGTAREQFF.

This chain connects TRBV5-1 to TRBJ2-2, with TRBD1 as a possible D gene (5 bases). CDR1 and CDR2 from the germline V gene are SGHRS and YFSETQ. This CDR3 has 15 amino acids. V was shortened by 6 bases and J by 3 bases, with 15 bases between the two germline ends. CDR3 sequence (DNA): TGCGCCAGCACCACGGACATGGGCTACACCGGGGAGCTGTTTTTT. Protein product: CASTTDMGYTGELFF.